A selection of T cell receptor beta chains follows, all from one sample in a study of OX40 agonist ivuxolimab in advanced cancers. Data came from immunoSEQ multiplex PCR; TCRdb stores just in-frame clones and leaves some out. Of some 100,000 clones in the sample, 90% were seen once. Specimen: CD4+ or CD8+ T cells sorted from blood, collected in a trial of the OX40 agonist ivuxolimab. These receptors all come from an adult with an advanced solid tumor such as melanoma, head and neck, liver or kidney cancer. Each CDR3 is given with its conserved first and last residue. Each record gives: CDR3 protein, CDR3 DNA, V gene, CDR3 length, J gene, clone size, D gene. A D gene is named only where the DNA matches it firmly. Where a row states a size, it is once, few, many or the class of an expanded clone; other rows omit it.

CDR3aa: CASSLGVSTDTQYF
CDR3nt: TGCGCCAGCAGCTTGGGGGTTAGCACAGATACGCAGTATTTT
v_gene: TRBV5-1
len: 14
j_gene: TRBJ2-3
abundance: -
d_gene: -

CDR3aa: CASSPPGTGRINEQFF
CDR3nt: TGTGCCAGCTCGCCCCCCGGGACAGGTAGAATTAATGAGCAGTTCTTC
v_gene: TRBV18
len: 16
j_gene: TRBJ2-1
abundance: -
d_gene: TRBD1

CDR3aa: CASSPYTGELFF
CDR3nt: TGTGCCAGCAGCCCCTACACCGGGGAGCTGTTTTTT
v_gene: TRBV11-3
len: 12
j_gene: TRBJ2-2
abundance: -
d_gene: -

CDR3aa: CASSSGLAGGSDEQYF
CDR3nt: TGTGCCAGCAGCTCGGGACTAGCGGGAGGTAGCGACGAGCAGTACTTC
v_gene: TRBV7-2
len: 16
j_gene: TRBJ2-7
abundance: few
d_gene: TRBD2

CDR3aa: CALSRGGQGAHEQYF
CDR3nt: TGTGCCCTCTCTCGTGGAGGACAGGGGGCCCACGAGCAGTACTTC
v_gene: TRBV6-1
len: 15
j_gene: TRBJ2-7
abundance: -
d_gene: TRBD1

CDR3aa: CASSQDIGRYYEQYF
CDR3nt: TGCGCCAGCAGCCAAGATATCGGCAGATATTACGAGCAGTACTTC
v_gene: TRBV4-3
len: 15
j_gene: TRBJ2-7
abundance: -
d_gene: -

CDR3aa: CASSLGGGSNSYEQYF
CDR3nt: TGTGCCAGCAGCTTAGGCGGCGGGAGCAACTCCTACGAGCAGTACTTC
v_gene: TRBV11-2
len: 16
j_gene: TRBJ2-7
abundance: -
d_gene: TRBD2

CDR3aa: CASSPPGLPLTGELFF
CDR3nt: TGTGCCAGCAGCCCCCCGGGACTGCCTCTAACCGGGGAGCTGTTTTTT
v_gene: TRBV5-5
len: 16
j_gene: TRBJ2-2
abundance: once
d_gene: -

CDR3aa: CASSDPRAISGNTIYF
CDR3nt: TGTGCCAGCAGTGACCCCAGGGCCATCTCTGGAAACACCATATATTTT
v_gene: TRBV6-4
len: 16
j_gene: TRBJ1-3
abundance: -
d_gene: -

CDR3aa: CASSSGTNTDTGELFF
CDR3nt: TGTGCCAGCAGCTCGGGGACAAATACAGACACCGGGGAGCTGTTTTTT
v_gene: TRBV11-3
len: 16
j_gene: TRBJ2-2
abundance: -
d_gene: -

CDR3aa: CAISSGLDNEQFF
CDR3nt: TGTGCCATCTCCTCGGGACTAGACAATGAGCAGTTCTTC
v_gene: TRBV10-3
len: 13
j_gene: TRBJ2-1
abundance: -
d_gene: TRBD2

CDR3aa: CASSPSPGPAYEQYF
CDR3nt: TGTGCCAGCTCCCCCTCCCCCGGGCCCGCCTACGAGCAGTACTTC
v_gene: TRBV18
len: 15
j_gene: TRBJ2-7
abundance: -
d_gene: -

CDR3aa: CASMLVSQCCEQFF
CDR3nt: TGTGCCAGCATGCTGGTATCCCAATGCTGTGAGCAGTTCTTC
v_gene: TRBV28
len: 14
j_gene: TRBJ2-1
abundance: -
d_gene: -

CDR3aa: CASSLGTSGNGELFF
CDR3nt: TGTGCCAGCAGCTTAGGTACATCAGGGAACGGGGAGCTGTTTTTT
v_gene: TRBV7-9
len: 15
j_gene: TRBJ2-2
abundance: -
d_gene: -

CDR3aa: CASSYGGHRNTEAFF
CDR3nt: TGTGCCAGCAGTTACGGGGGACACCGGAACACTGAAGCTTTCTTT
v_gene: TRBV6-5
len: 15
j_gene: TRBJ1-1
abundance: -
d_gene: -

CDR3aa: CASSETGMGTDTQYF
CDR3nt: TGTGCCAGCAGTGAGACAGGTATGGGCACAGATACGCAGTATTTT
v_gene: TRBV2
len: 15
j_gene: TRBJ2-3
abundance: once
d_gene: -

CDR3aa: CASRVGGDGYTF
CDR3nt: TGTGCCAGCAGGGTAGGGGGCGATGGCTACACCTTC
v_gene: TRBV28
len: 12
j_gene: TRBJ1-2
abundance: -
d_gene: TRBD1

CDR3aa: CASSIPGGGYEQYF
CDR3nt: TGTGCCAGCAGTATTCCGGGAGGGGGCTACGAGCAGTACTTC
v_gene: TRBV27
len: 14
j_gene: TRBJ2-7
abundance: -
d_gene: TRBD2

CDR3aa: CASSTSGSREQYF
CDR3nt: TGTGCCAGCAGCACTAGCGGGAGCCGCGAGCAGTACTTC
v_gene: TRBV7-9
len: 13
j_gene: TRBJ2-7
abundance: few
d_gene: TRBD2

CDR3aa: CASSHGSSLRETQYF
CDR3nt: TGTGCCAGCAGCCACGGGTCAAGCCTAAGGGAGACCCAGTACTTC
v_gene: TRBV11-3
len: 15
j_gene: TRBJ2-5
abundance: -
d_gene: -